This T cell receptor (beta chain) was sequenced in a study of cytomegalovirus exposure and HLA in healthy donors. Whole-study findings and limits: Earlier analysis yielded a pattern in which most TCR beta V segments were productive about 90% or about 30% of the time. TCR beta V- and J-gene trimming, according to a later analysis, was linked to a missense DCLRE1C variant.

In regard to this clone: Antigen specificity is unknown.

PCR used 60 Vbeta primers and 13 Jbeta primers. Clones were read by immunoSEQ multiplex PCR, and TCRdb kept only the in-frame ones, dropping some. This table has around 190,000 clones, around 79% appearing once. V shed 2 bases and J shed 0 bases, with 7 bases lying between them. The germline gives CDR1 MNHEY, CDR2 SMNVEV (reference sequence). The CDR3 is 14 amino acids. The sequenced sample consisted of PBMCs. The chain is built from TRBV27 and TRBJ1-2, with a tentative D call TRBD1 (6 bases). The sequence derives from a woman younger than 35 in good health and CMV-seronegative. Here the CDR3 reads CASSLQGTNYGYTF. In DNA form, the CDR3 reads TGTGCCAGCAGTTTACAGGGGACTAACTATGGCTACACCTTC.